This TCR beta chain derives from a study of blood T cell repertoires in COVID-19. Study summary: The samples span acute and convalescent COVID-19 from the United States, Italy and Spain.

The protocol was immunoSEQ multiplex PCR, while the TCRdb copy is restricted to in-frame clones and leaves out a portion. The sample holds about 180,000 clones; roughly nine tenths are singletons and the top ten take roughly 1.2%. V dropped 6 bases and J dropped 2 bases, with 16 bases sitting between them. Germline CDR1 is LNHDA and CDR2 is SQIVND (reference sequence). The CDR3 runs 15 residues. The specimen was PBMCs or T cells enriched from blood (not recorded which). This chain connects TRBV19 to TRBJ1-1; no definite D call. The receptor was isolated from a human donor with acute COVID-19. The donor label of this sample is uncertain. As DNA, the CDR3 is TGTGCCAGTAGAAGACGGCCCGAGGCCAACACTGAAGCTTTCTTT. Translating it yields CASRRRPEANTEAFF. Variable domain in full (rest from reference TRBV19 and TRBJ1-1): DGGITQSPKYLFRKEGQNVTLSCEQNLNHDAMYWYRQDPGQGLRLIYYSQIVNDFQKGDIAEGYSVSREKKESFPLTVTSAQKNPTAFYLCASRRRPEANTEAFFGQGTRLTVV.